This T cell receptor (beta chain) was sequenced during a study of T cells in Graves' hyperthyroidism and ophthalmopathy. Study results and limitations: Ophthalmopathy and stable hyperthyroidism were separated by a 13 V-J model.

Germline CDR1 DFQATT, CDR2 SNEGSKA (reference sequence). The CDR3 runs to 15 residues. Trimming cost V 6 bases and J 6 bases; bases outside gene matches: 16. A note on this clonotype: The target antigen is unknown.

Amplification yielded TCR beta CDR3 regions, with RNA transcripts as the source. RT-PCR in the first round (using the HTBI primer set) targeted the TCR CDR3. TCRdb redid the calling of the multiplex PCR reads with MiXCR, one entry per CDR3 protein. The sample holds about 580,000 distinct CDR3 sequences, 40% to 55% seen once. Sequencing was done on a sample of peripheral blood or thyroid tissue (not recorded which). The sequence derives from a woman between 18 and 30 years old with Graves' hyperthyroidism. The chain recombines TRBV20-1 with TRBJ1-1; TRBD1 matches 7 bases. The CDR3 sequence: CSASSLDRVSPEAFF. The CDR3 nucleotides read TGCAGTGCCAGCAGCTTAGACAGGGTGAGCCCTGAAGCTTTCTTT.